The subject of this entry is one T cell receptor beta chain. In this sample, this clone turned up once. The antigen this receptor binds is unknown. One base away there is no much larger clone; base qualities are not given. The cohort consisted of fewer than 700 healthy bone marrow donors. At the time of sampling, all cohort members were nominally healthy, though unrecorded immune exposures were likely present. The donor tested CMV seronegative, placing the donor among the 352 seronegative members of the cohort. A peripheral blood sample was provided by each donor, and peripheral blood mononuclear cells were used for TCR beta sequencing. Genomic DNA was extracted from the blood cell samples with the Qiagen DNeasy Blood Extraction Kit. This entry comes from a study of cytomegalovirus exposure and HLA in healthy donors (dated by TCRdb to 2017 to 2019). Notes on the research overall: According to an earlier analysis of a few hundred of the donors, about 179 million T cells yielded roughly 100 million unique TCR beta sequences and approximately 300 Gb of sequence data. An early release covering roughly 640 HLA-typed donors comprised about 310 gigabases of sequencing data and roughly 85 million unique TCR sequences. The genetic ancestry cluster associated with self-reported Caucasian donors included about 81% of the approximately 410 genotyped donors. The study was designed to test whether signatures of past pathogen exposure could be identified by cataloging public T cell receptors. The study profiled the T cell repertoires of under 700 subjects by immunosequencing and related them to cytomegalovirus serostatus. In addition to the first cohort of 666 subjects, a separate validation cohort of approximately 120 different subjects was used. To predict cytomegalovirus infection status, the study combined high-throughput TCR immunosequencing, statistical association of individual TCRs with disease status, and machine learning. To study patterns of TCR occurrence, a later analysis re-analyzed previously published TCR beta repertoires from several hundred donors and added high-resolution HLA genotyping. Rather than drawing on any new phenotypic data, the later analysis identified candidate immune exposures from TCR beta sequences and the way those sequences occurred across donors. An earlier analysis of approximately 580 of the donors used high-throughput TCR beta sequencing to judge whether each TCR beta V gene segment behaved as functional or pseudogenic. Donor age, sex, ethnicity and CMV serostatus were compiled together with the repertoire data. Genome-wide SNP genotypes for about 60% of the roughly 700 donors were used in a later genetic analysis, which treated that subset as a discovery cohort. Every discovery cohort repertoire had been produced on one sequencing platform. HLA typing included class I and class II loci at four-digit resolution. Typing coverage varied by locus: roughly 629-630 donors for A, B, C, DRB1 and DQB1; approximately 500 for DQA1; about 600 for DPA1; roughly 450 for DPB1. A few DR-DQ haplotypes were treated as single units for association and clustering because of strong linkage in the cohort. Among about 360 genotyped donors of the cohort, an average of roughly 240,000 unique TCR beta nucleotide sequences were sequenced per donor, about a sixth of them non-productive. The paper's findings and limits, for the study overall: According to a later analysis, TCR association rates differed among HLA loci, with DRB1 alleles showing the most associated TCRs and HLA-C alleles showing the fewest. An association between a missense DCLRE1C variant and V-gene and J-gene trimming of TCR beta chains was found in a later genetic analysis and replicated in an independent cohort. A further reported finding was that TCR beta sequences accurately predicted the HLA-A and HLA-B alleles for most subjects in the first cohort. Assigning TCR associations to individual alleles was difficult when HLA alleles, especially DR and DQ, strongly co-occurred. A cluster of highly shared sequence variants was judged likely to be a technical artifact of the sequencing pipeline. Linkage disequilibrium might explain the correlated functional status among segregating V segments, but an unknown experimental factor could not be excluded. This cohort had only TCR beta chains sequenced, and the lack of alpha or paired-chain data limited which features could be detected. The classifier was reported to diagnose cytomegalovirus status with high specificity and sensitivity in both the original and validation cohorts. In a later genetic analysis, fewer N-insertions in productive TCRs were reported among donors in an Asian-associated ancestry cluster than the roughly 700-donor mean. Across donors, most TCR sequences were observed very rarely, whereas some public TCRs were present in many individuals. A later analysis found that most CMV-associated TCR beta chains appeared HLA-restricted, with HLA associations seemingly driven largely by CMV exposure. CMV serostatus was the only immune exposure information available for the cohort. In an earlier analysis of around 500 of the donors, most TCR beta V segments appeared in productive rearrangements about 87% or about 30% of the time, broadly matching IMGT annotations. A few of the identified cytomegalovirus-associated TCR beta chains were confirmed in vitro to be specific for cytomegalovirus antigens. Roughly uniform sequencing depth across donors was assumed in presence/absence analyses, although this assumption may not hold. HLA typing was unavailable for some donors at each locus, so association tests used only the typed subset. It was suggested by the authors that the approach could potentially be generalized to other disease states and immunological phenotypes. A later analysis associated some 17,000 TCR beta sequences with specific HLA alleles at a false discovery rate of 0.05. A later analysis reported that several top co-occurrence clusters appeared linked to parvovirus B19, influenza, CMV and Epstein-Barr virus. The study listed 164 TCR beta chains as associated with cytomegalovirus. The earlier analysis of some 540 of the donors excluded approximately 17 rarely observed V segments, including chromosome 9 orphons, because counts were too low. In a later analysis, HLA-associated TCR beta chains were found to be more clonally expanded and to have lower generation probabilities than equally common non-associated chains.

The library was produced with the immunoSEQ multiplex PCR assay. For the multiplex PCR, a mixture combining 60 forward primers for TCR Vbeta segments and 13 reverse primers for TCR Jbeta segments was used. Amplification of the CDR3 region of rearranged TCR beta genes was performed with a multiplex PCR assay on genomic DNA. Amplified TCR beta libraries were sequenced as 87-base-pair reads on the Illumina HiSeq System. Per the authors' processing: A later analysis tallied roughly 80 million unique TCR beta chains across the 550 to 850 repertoires, and around 9.9 million of those chains were shared by two or more donors. To remove PCR and sequencing errors, raw reads were error-corrected and collapsed into unique sequences using a nearest-neighbor algorithm that merged closely related sequences. CDR3 sequences were aligned to IMGT reference sequences to assign V, D and J gene segments. Each retained sequence needed at least a six-nucleotide match to both a V gene segment and a J gene segment. A rearrangement was called productive if the CDR3 had no stop codons and remained in frame with V and J, and every other rearrangement was called non-productive. Following IMGT convention, CDR3 was defined as the stretch from the second conserved V-encoded cysteine to the conserved J-encoded phenylalanine. Sequences without an unambiguous match to a single V gene segment were excluded from the earlier analysis of 450 to 750 of the donors. In an earlier analysis of more than 500 of the donors, a V segment was called functional when productive rearrangements were above 56.7%, and segregating when the standard deviation between donors exceeded 5%. A statistical classification framework was built for diagnosing cytomegalovirus status from the catalog of TCR beta chain sequences. In a later analysis, V and J genes were assigned by comparing TCR nucleotide sequences against IMGT/GENE-DB human TR gene sequences. The TCRdist pipeline was used in a later analysis to assign CDR3 sequences and most-parsimonious VDJ recombination scenarios. A later analysis defined each TCR beta chain by its CDR3 amino acid sequence plus V-gene family, and excluded reads lacking a unique V-gene family. To address suspected cross-contamination and a sequencing artifact, a later analysis removed approximately 590 highly shared, low-generation-probability nucleotide sequences. A later analysis calculated a clonal expansion index for each public chain from normalized within-repertoire ranks of inferred template counts. A later analysis computed generation probabilities with a VDJ recombination model fitted to out-of-frame rearrangements, and checked the results against IGoR. In a later analysis, TCR-TCR, TCR-HLA and TCR-CMV co-occurrence was scored with hypergeometric tests, and a repertoire-size bias correction was applied to TCR pairs. In a later analysis, false discovery rates were estimated by permuting HLA or CMV assignments 20 times. A later analysis grouped co-occurring TCRs with DBSCAN, adding TCRdist sequence similarity when clustering within HLA-allele-positive subsets. Repertoires with fewer than 30,000 or more than 120,000 public chains, plus five repertoires with anomalous nucleotide sharing, were excluded from co-occurrence clustering. The source is immuneACCESS, and TCRdb retained only in-frame sequences with V and J called. Part of the clones is not carried over; for the studies checked, unresolved V genes explain less than half of this, and the remainder is unexplained. The V and J calls and clone size were taken over from that table, and D and trimming were inferred from the DNA. The sample table contains 100,000 to 150,000 clones; only one count was recorded for roughly 77% of them. Of the sample, approximately 2% is held by the ten largest clones.

Material: PBMCs. The clonotype comes from a middle-aged man in good health and CMV-seronegative.

Here the CDR3 is given as CASSPGGSSYEQYF. The DNA sequence is given as TGTGCCAGCAGCCCCGGGGGGAGCTCCTACGAGCAGTACTTC. The sequence is built from TRBV7-3 and TRBJ2-7; 7 bases in the junction line up with TRBD2. Taken from the germline V gene, the CDR1 and CDR2 loops are SGHTA and FQGTGA. The CDR3 has 14 amino acids, counting the end cysteine and phenylalanine. Here the CDR3 DNA is all that survives: 42 bases in frame from base 1. V trim: 5 bases; J trim: 0 bases; unmatched bases: 4.